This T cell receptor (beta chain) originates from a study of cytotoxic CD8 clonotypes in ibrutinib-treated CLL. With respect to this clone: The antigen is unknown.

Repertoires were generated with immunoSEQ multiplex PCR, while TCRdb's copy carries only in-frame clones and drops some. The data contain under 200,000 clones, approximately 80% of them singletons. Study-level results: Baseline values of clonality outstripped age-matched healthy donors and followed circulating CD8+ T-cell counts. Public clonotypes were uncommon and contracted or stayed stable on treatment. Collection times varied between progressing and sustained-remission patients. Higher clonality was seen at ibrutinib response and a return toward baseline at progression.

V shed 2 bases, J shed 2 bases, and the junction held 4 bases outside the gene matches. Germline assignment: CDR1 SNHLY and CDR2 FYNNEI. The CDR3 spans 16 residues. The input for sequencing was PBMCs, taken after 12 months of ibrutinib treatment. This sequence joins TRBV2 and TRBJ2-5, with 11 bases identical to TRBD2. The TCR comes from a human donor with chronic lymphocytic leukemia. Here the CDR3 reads CASSEPLAGEQETQYF. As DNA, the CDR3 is TGTGCCAGCAGTGAACCACTAGCGGGGGAACAAGAGACCCAGTACTTC.